These 24 T cell receptor beta chains originate from one sample sequenced in a study of metastatic and nonmetastatic thyroid tumors. Every patient underwent thyroid surgery untreated. With MiXCR, TCRdb called clones anew from the PCR reads. The sample consists of tens of thousands of clones, 33% of them appearing once. Sequenced input: tumor tissue. These receptors all come from a female donor with papillary thyroid cancer or a benign thyroid nodule (not recorded which). Some clones in this sample may be carry-over from other donors' samples.

This clone appeared a few times. The genes are TRBV29-1 and TRBJ1-2, with D uncertain. The germline V gene has CDR1 SQVTM and CDR2 ANQGSEA. The CDR3 totals 12 residues. V shed 4 bases and J shed 4 bases, with 10 bases lying between them. CDR3 loop: CSVGAGSYGYTF. CDR3 in DNA: TGCAGCGTTGGTGCGGGGAGCTATGGCTACACCTTC.

Written as DNA, the CDR3 is TGTGCCAGCAGTTCCACAGCTAAACCAGTGGACAATGAGCAGTTCTTC. Its translation is CASSSTAKPVDNEQFF. The V and J genes are TRBV28 and TRBJ2-1, with D unclear. Deletions cut 4 bases from V and 5 bases from J, with 18 bases between. The CDR3 runs 16 residues. Germline lookup yields CDR1 MDHEN and CDR2 SYDVKM. Using reference TRBV28 and TRBJ2-1 for the parts outside the CDR3, the full variable domain is DVKVTQSSRYLVKRTGEKVFLECVQDMDHENMFWYRQDPGLGLRLIYFSYDVKMKEKGDIPEGYSVSREKKERFSLILESASTNQTSMYLCASSSTAKPVDNEQFFGPGTRLTVL.

This clone was counted only a few times. The V and J genes are TRBV7-8 and TRBJ2-5; no clear D. CDR3 length: 16 amino acids. Germline assignment: CDR1 SGHVS and CDR2 FQNEAQ. V was clipped by 1 base and J by 5 bases, with 17 bases between them. The CDR3 loop is CASSLGATRVGETQYF. CDR3 DNA: TGTGCCAGCAGCTTAGGTGCGACTCGGGTGGGGGAGACCCAGTACTTC. The variable domain in full, completed from reference TRBV7-8 and TRBJ2-5, reads GAGVSQSPRYKVAKRGQDVALRCDPISGHVSLFWYQQALGQGPEFLTYFQNEAQLDKSGLPSDRFFAERPEGSVSTLKIQRTQQEDSAVYLCASSLGATRVGETQYFGPGTRLLVL.

The sample holds a few counts of this clone. The chain joins TRBV28 to TRBJ1-2; 9 nucleotides agree with TRBD1. Germline CDR1 MDHEN, CDR2 SYDVKM. J gave up 3 bases and V 5 bases, and 4 bases lay outside the gene matches. The CDR3 extends over 14 amino acids. The CDR3 sequence: CASSRDRAYYGYTF. CDR3 DNA sequence: TGTGCCAGCAGTCGGGACAGGGCATACTATGGCTACACCTTC.

V is TRBV20-1 and J is TRBJ2-7; either TRBD1 or TRBD2 may supply D (5 bases each). The germline V and J ends were trimmed by 1 base and 3 bases, with 13 bases remaining between them. CDR3 length: 14 residues. Germline CDR1 is DFQATT and CDR2 is SNEGSKA (reference sequence). CDR3 sequence reads: CSARGTGPNYEQYF. In DNA form, the CDR3 reads TGCAGTGCTAGAGGTACGGGACCCAACTACGAGCAGTACTTC.

V usage is TRBV11-1 and J usage is TRBJ2-2; the D call may be TRBD1 or TRBD2 (5 bases each). Germline CDR1 is SGHAT and CDR2 is FQDESV (reference sequence). CDR3 size: 15 residues. V lost 5 bases and J 5 bases, leaving 15 bases between the germline ends. CDR3 sequence reads: CASSHSGPRTGELFF. CDR3 nucleotides: TGTGCCAGCAGCCACTCGGGGCCGAGGACCGGGGAGCTGTTTTTT.

This clone has just a few counts. V usage is TRBV7-2 and J usage is TRBJ2-5; 7 bases are a match to TRBD2. The CDR3 is 17 amino acids. Germline V lookup: CDR1 SGHTA, CDR2 FQGNSA. The junction had 13 bases not matched to a gene; V was cut back by 5 bases and J by 1 base. The CDR3: CASSPARGSGFQETQYF. The CDR3 DNA is TGTGCCAGCAGCCCCGCCCGGGGTAGCGGGTTCCAAGAGACCCAGTACTTC.

The chain employs TRBV7-2 and TRBJ2-1; TRBD2 might be the D (6 bases). Germline CDR1 and CDR2: SGHTA and FQGNSA. The length of the CDR3 is 14 residues. Trimming removed 5 bases at V and 5 bases at J, with 13 bases between. CDR3 nucleotides: TGTGCCAGCAGCCCGGGACTTGAACACAATGAGCAGTTCTTC. This sequence encodes CASSPGLEHNEQFF. Using reference TRBV7-2 and TRBJ2-1 for the parts outside the CDR3, the full variable domain is GAGVSQSPSNKVTEKGKDVELRCDPISGHTALYWYRQSLGQGLEFLIYFQGNSAPDKSGLPSDRFSAERTGGSVSTLTIQRTQQEDSAVYLCASSPGLEHNEQFFGPGTRLTVL.

Only a few counts were recorded for this clone. The rearrangement uses TRBV7-9 and TRBJ2-2; D not certain. This CDR3 has 14 amino acids. V was shortened by 4 bases and J by 0 bases, with 6 bases between the two germline ends. Germline CDR1 reads SEHNR; CDR2 reads FQNEAQ (reference sequence). CDR3 nucleotides: TGTGCCAGCAGCTACGGAACGAACACCGGGGAGCTGTTTTTT. It specifies CASSYGTNTGELFF.

V usage is TRBV10-3 and J usage is TRBJ2-1; TRBD1 might be the D (6 bases). The CDR3 contains 13 residues. V lost 1 base and J 13 bases, leaving 14 bases between the germline ends. The germline gives CDR1 ENHRY, CDR2 SYGVKD. CDR3 loop: CAISEYREIDQFF. In DNA, the CDR3 is TGTGCCATCAGTGAGTACAGGGAGATCGACCAGTTCTTC.

Concerning this clone: The junction does not match germline at one end; this may be a read error. The rearrangement joins TRBV6-1 to TRBJ2-2, with D possibly matching TRBD1 (6 bases). The length of the CDR3 is 15 residues. Germline loops: CDR1 MNHNS, CDR2 SASEGT. The CDR3 bases are TGTGCCACCAGTGAGATCACACGGACAGCGTGGGAGCTGTTTTTT. Translation gives CATSEITRTAWELFF.

V and J are TRBV12-5 and TRBJ2-3; 7 nucleotides line up with TRBD2. Germline CDR1 is LGHNT and CDR2 is FRNRAP. The CDR3 extends over 15 amino acids. J lost 6 bases, V lost 6 bases, and 12 bases had no gene match. The CDR3 region has the DNA TGTGCTAGTGGCTGGCGGGGACTACGCTCCGATACGCAGTATTTT. It specifies CASGWRGLRSDTQYF.

The rearrangement links TRBV20-1 to TRBJ2-5, with D possibly called TRBD1 or TRBD2 (6 bases each). The CDR3 runs 12 residues. V lost 5 bases and J 4 bases, leaving 11 bases between the germline ends. CDR1 and CDR2 from the germline V gene are DFQATT and SNEGSKA (reference sequence). CDR3 in DNA: TGCAGTGCTTTCAGGGGAGGAGAGACCCAGTACTTC. It is translated as CSAFRGGETQYF.

The chain carries TRBV12-3 or TRBV12-4 and TRBJ2-3; possibly TRBD1 or TRBD2 for D (6 bases each). This CDR3 spans 14 amino acids. The V end was cut by 2 bases, the J end by 4 bases, with 10 bases between. CDR3 loop: CASSLTGASDTQYF. CDR3 coding DNA: TGTGCCAGCAGTTTAACGGGGGCCTCAGATACGCAGTATTTT.

The J gene is TRBJ1-2, the V gene TRBV6-1; tentative D call: TRBD1 (5 bases). The V and J ends lost 2 bases and 8 bases respectively, with 18 bases between them. The CDR3 contains 15 residues. CDR1 is MNHNS and CDR2 is SASEGT in the germline V gene. The CDR3, as DNA: TGTGCCAGCAGTGAAAGCCACACACAGGTCCGAGGCTACACCTTC. It encodes CASSESHTQVRGYTF.

The V gene is TRBV5-1, the J gene TRBJ2-1; TRBD1 might be the D (6 bases). V dropped 0 bases and J dropped 2 bases, with 9 bases sitting between them. The V gene's germline CDR1 is SGHRS and CDR2 YFSETQ. CDR3 length: 15 residues. In nucleotides, the CDR3 is TGCGCCAGCAGCTTGGATTGGGGGCCCTACAATGAGCAGTTCTTC. This encodes CASSLDWGPYNEQFF.

The V and J genes are TRBV5-4 and TRBJ1-1; 9 bases align to TRBD1. V shed 2 bases and J 1 base; nucleotides not matched to a gene: 9. This CDR3 is built from 17 residues. Germline V gene sequence: CDR1 SGHNT, CDR2 YYREEE (reference sequence). CDR3 sequence reads: CASSFRQGVTRNTEAFF. The CDR3 DNA is TGTGCCAGCAGCTTTCGACAGGGGGTGACGAGGAACACTGAAGCTTTCTTT.

The CDR3 DNA is TGTGCCATCAACAGGACTCCCACCGGGGAGCTGTTTTTT. It specifies CAINRTPTGELFF. The V call is TRBV10-3, the J call TRBJ2-2; D is possibly TRBD1 or TRBD2 (5 bases each). In germline, CDR1 is ENHRY, CDR2 SYGVKD. This CDR3 comprises 13 residues. V lost 7 bases, J lost 4 bases, and 10 bases lay in between.

By proportion, this clone is medium-sized. The gene calls are TRBV29-1 and TRBJ2-1, with 7 bases matching TRBD2. V lost 4 bases and J lost 8; bases outside the gene matches: 8. The CDR3 totals 13 residues. CDR1 is SQVTM, CDR2 ANQGSEA, per germline. The DNA of the CDR3 is TGCAGCGTTGGGGGGACTATGGGCTATGAGCAGTTCTTC. It codes for CSVGGTMGYEQFF.

In its sample, this clone was seen a few times. The rearrangement uses TRBV7-2 and TRBJ2-7; possibly TRBD2 for D (5 bases). Germline V lookup: CDR1 SGHTA, CDR2 FQGNSA. The CDR3 is made up of 14 amino acids. V dropped 5 bases and J dropped 4 bases, with 15 bases sitting between them. Written as DNA, the CDR3 is TGTGCCAGCAGCCAGAGGGAATTGGAGTACGAGCAGTACTTC. This codes for CASSQRELEYEQYF.

This clone was detected a few times. The chain combines TRBV5-1 with TRBJ2-7, with D perhaps matching TRBD2 (6 bases). CDR3 length equals 14 residues. Trimming shortened V by 1 base and J by 5 bases, and 13 bases separated the two germline ends. Germline V gene sequence: CDR1 SGHRS, CDR2 YFSETQ. Here the CDR3 reads CASSLREVHHEQYF. CDR3 bases: TGCGCCAGCAGCTTGAGGGAGGTTCACCACGAGCAGTACTTC.

This clone was seen only a few times. The chain uses TRBV20-1 and TRBJ2-7; D not resolved. Germline CDR1 reads DFQATT; CDR2 reads SNEGSKA (reference sequence). The CDR3 spans 12 residues. Trimming left V 7 bases short and J 1 base short, with 11 bases between. In DNA form, the CDR3 reads TGCAGTGTAAAACCCACGTCCTACGAGCAGTACTTC. Protein sequence: CSVKPTSYEQYF.

This clone was observed a handful of times. The chain recombines TRBV19 with TRBJ2-2; 9 bases align to TRBD1. Per germline, CDR1 LNHDA and CDR2 SQIVND (reference sequence). J gave up 7 bases and V 6 bases, and 6 bases lay outside the gene matches. This CDR3 is built from 14 residues. As DNA, the CDR3 is TGTGCCAGTAGGGGGACAGGGAAAGGCGGGGAGCTGTTTTTT. This encodes CASRGTGKGGELFF.

This chain's CDR3 is CASSGQGMNSPLHF. CDR3 DNA: TGTGCCAGCAGCGGACAGGGGATGAATTCACCCCTCCACTTT. The chain recombines TRBV12-3 or TRBV12-4 with TRBJ1-6, with TRBD1 identical over 9 bases. This CDR3 region has 14 residues. V trimming: 6 bases; J trimming: 7 bases; junction bases outside the gene matches: 4.